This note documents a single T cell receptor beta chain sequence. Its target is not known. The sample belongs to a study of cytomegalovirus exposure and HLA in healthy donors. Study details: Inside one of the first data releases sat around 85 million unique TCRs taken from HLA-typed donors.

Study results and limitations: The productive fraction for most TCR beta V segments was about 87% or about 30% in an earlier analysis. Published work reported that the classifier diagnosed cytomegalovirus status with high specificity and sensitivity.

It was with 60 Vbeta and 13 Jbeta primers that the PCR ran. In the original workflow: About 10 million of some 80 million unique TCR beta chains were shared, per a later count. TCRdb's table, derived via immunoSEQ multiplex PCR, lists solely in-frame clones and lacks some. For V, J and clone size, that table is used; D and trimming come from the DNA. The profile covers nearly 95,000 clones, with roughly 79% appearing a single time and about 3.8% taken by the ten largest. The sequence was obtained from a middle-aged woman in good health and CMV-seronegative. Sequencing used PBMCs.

As DNA, the CDR3 is TGTGCCAGCAGCCCTGGGACAGGCAATCAGCCCCAGCATTTT. Translation: CASSPGTGNQPQHF. V gene TRBV7-9 combines with J gene TRBJ1-5, with TRBD1 identical over 7 bases. V was clipped by 5 bases and J by 2 bases; unmatched bases: 3. Germline V gene sequence: CDR1 SEHNR, CDR2 FQNEAQ (reference sequence). The length of the CDR3 is 14 residues.